This T cell receptor (beta chain) was obtained from a study of tumor-infiltrating lymphocytes in primary liver carcinoma. Study-level background: Stage T1-T3 N0M0 and a size of roughly 4.2 to 10 cm characterized the tumors. Study outcomes and limitations: Representation across all five tumor regions was limited to only about 7.5-25% of top clones.

Unsorted bulk tissue, about 19-31 mg of it, served as the source for co-extraction of RNA and DNA. The germline V gene encodes CDR1 DFQATT and CDR2 SNEGSKA (reference sequence). This CDR3 spans 16 amino acids. Between the trimmed V and J ends, which lost 0 bases and 5 bases, there was a span of 19 bases. A note on this clonotype: Its target is unknown.

Synthesis of TCR beta cDNA was carried out from 500 ng total RNA with a constant-region primer. ARM-PCR was slightly modified, and three nested multiplex PCR rounds with it gave rise to the TCR beta libraries. TRBV1-TRBV30 forward primers and a C-beta reverse primer were used in the first two PCR rounds, which each ran for 9 to 10 cycles. MiXCR was run by TCRdb on the multiplex PCR reads, yielding one entry per CDR3 protein. The sample yields roughly 57,000 distinct CDR3 sequences, 60% to 85% seen once. The chain joins TRBV20-1 to TRBJ1-2; possible D gene TRBD1, 5 bases. The specimen was liver tumor tissue from sampling region 2. Documented subset: tumor region T2, inferior pole. The receptor was derived from a man aged 35-49 years with primary liver carcinoma and hepatitis B virus infection. This CDR3 is CSARDLQGLSLYGYTF. The CDR3 DNA is TGCAGTGCTAGAGACCTCCAGGGCCTCAGTCTATATGGCTACACCTTC.